This T cell receptor (beta chain) was captured in a study of blood T cell repertoires in COVID-19. The overall study: PBMCs, B-cell-depleted T cells, or T cells were the source of the cDNA or gDNA that made up the material.

Germline V gene lookup returns CDR1 DFQATT and CDR2 SNEGSKA (reference sequence). V dropped 3 bases and J dropped 10 bases, with 12 bases sitting between them. This CDR3 spans 12 amino acids. Cohorts were determined from participant-reported clinical history. Clones were sequenced by immunoSEQ multiplex PCR, and TCRdb holds only the in-frame ones, with some missing. The table records 200,000 to 250,000 clones, 65% to 90% of them present only once. This chain connects TRBV20-1 to TRBJ1-4, with D hard to call. Material for sequencing was PBMCs or T cells enriched from blood (not recorded which). This clonotype was obtained from a woman aged 50 to 65 with acute COVID-19. This chain's CDR3 is CSASGMAGKLFF. CDR3 coding DNA: TGCAGTGCTAGTGGAATGGCGGGAAAACTGTTTTTT.